Listed below are T cell receptor beta chains from one sample, sequenced in a study of beta chain features in type 1 diabetes. Clones were read by immunoSEQ multiplex PCR, and TCRdb kept only the in-frame ones, dropping some. The sample consists of some 250,000 clones, approximately 15% of them appearing once. The sequenced sample was naive CD4+ T cells from blood. The receptors originated from a man aged 25 to 45 with type 1 diabetes. The CDR3 runs from the conserved cysteine through the conserved F or W. D genes are given only for firm matches. Size values are once, few and many counts, or a class for expanded clones, and some rows have none.

clone_size,j_call,d_call,v_call,cdr3_aa,cdr3_nt
once,TRBJ1-3,TRBD1,TRBV29-1,CSVAFWQGAGNTIYF,TGCAGCGTTGCTTTTTGGCAGGGGGCTGGAAACACCATATATTTT
few,TRBJ1-3,-,TRBV19,CASSTTSPGNTIYF,TGTGCCAGTAGTACGACATCTCCTGGAAACACCATATATTTT
-,TRBJ2-1,TRBD2,TRBV10-3,CAISEPGLAGGGENEQFF,TGTGCCATCAGTGAGCCGGGACTAGCGGGAGGTGGGGAAAATGAGCAGTTCTTC
few,TRBJ2-1,TRBD2,TRBV2,CASSEPQTSGRPYNEQFF,TGTGCCAGCAGTGAACCTCAGACTAGCGGGAGACCCTACAATGAGCAGTTCTTC
few,TRBJ1-1,TRBD1,TRBV28,CASSPGGQITEAFF,TGTGCCAGCAGCCCTGGGGGACAGATAACCGAAGCTTTCTTT
-,TRBJ2-7,-,TRBV7-2,CASSLRGGFEYEQYF,TGTGCCAGCAGCTTAAGGGGGGGATTCGAATACGAGCAGTACTTC
few,TRBJ2-7,TRBD2,TRBV30,CAWRKGLAGEYEQYF,TGTGCCTGGAGGAAGGGACTAGCGGGGGAGTACGAGCAGTACTTC
-,TRBJ2-5,-,TRBV29-1,CSVERHREETQYF,TGCAGCGTTGAAAGACACCGAGAAGAGACCCAGTACTTC
-,TRBJ1-1,-,TRBV7-9,CASSLPEGNTEAFF,TGTGCCAGCAGCTTACCGGAGGGGAACACTGAAGCTTTCTTT
-,TRBJ1-2,TRBD1,TRBV28,CASSLSRDSNGYTF,TGTGCCAGCAGTTTATCTCGGGACAGTAATGGCTACACCTTC
-,TRBJ2-5,TRBD1,TRBV10-1,CASSPGGRETQYF,TGCGCCAGCAGCCCAGGGGGCAGGGAGACCCAGTACTTC
-,TRBJ2-7,TRBD2,TRBV7-9,CASSPFTSGTSYEQYF,TGTGCCAGCAGCCCTTTCACTAGCGGGACGTCCTACGAGCAGTACTTC
-,TRBJ2-5,-,TRBV5-1,CASSTGPRGETQYF,TGCGCCAGCAGCACCGGGCCCCGAGGGGAGACCCAGTACTTC
few,TRBJ2-7,-,TRBV6-5,CASSYSITGREEQYF,TGTGCCAGCAGTTACTCGATAACCGGCAGGGAAGAGCAGTACTTC
few,TRBJ2-3,TRBD1,TRBV18,CASSPSGTGGRDTQYF,TGTGCCAGCTCACCCTCCGGGACAGGGGGCAGAGATACGCAGTATTTT
few,TRBJ1-5,-,TRBV30,CAWSHDRYSNQPQHF,TGTGCCTGGAGCCACGACAGATATAGCAATCAGCCCCAGCATTTT
-,TRBJ1-1,-,TRBV5-1,CASSLEGPEAFF,TGCGCCAGCAGCTTGGAGGGGCCTGAAGCTTTCTTT
few,TRBJ2-7,-,TRBV6-4,CASSDPDRGGGHEQYF,TGTGCCAGCAGTGACCCAGATCGGGGAGGGGGTCACGAGCAGTACTTC
few,TRBJ2-1,-,TRBV7-9,CASSRASARDEQFF,TGTGCCAGCAGCCGGGCTAGCGCCCGGGATGAGCAGTTCTTC
-,TRBJ2-3,TRBD2,TRBV9,CASSVAVREGQDTQYF,TGTGCCAGCAGCGTAGCCGTGCGGGAGGGCCAAGATACGCAGTATTTT
few,TRBJ2-1,TRBD1,TRBV7-2,CASSRDRMNNEQFF,TGTGCCAGCAGCCGGGACAGGATGAACAATGAGCAGTTCTTC